This T cell receptor (beta chain) was captured in a study of cytomegalovirus exposure and HLA in healthy donors. Study-wide context: Roughly 80 million unique TCRs from HLA-typed donors made up an early data release.

CDR3 length: 14 amino acids. Germline assignment: CDR1 SGHTA and CDR2 FQGNSA. V lost 4 bases to trimming and J lost 2 bases, with 9 bases between them. This PCR relied on a set of 60 Vbeta primers and 13 Jbeta primers. TCRdb's copy holds only in-frame clones and misses some; the assay was immunoSEQ multiplex PCR. Of 150,000 or so clones listed, over 75% are singletons. Sequenced: PBMCs. The rearrangement links TRBV7-2 to TRBJ1-3, with D hard to call. This clonotype originated in a woman aged 50 to 60 in good health and CMV-seropositive. Here the CDR3 reads CASSWRGTGNTIYF. In nucleotides, the CDR3 is TGTGCCAGCAGCTGGAGAGGGACTGGAAACACCATATATTTT.